These 6 T cell receptor beta chains originate from one sample sequenced in a study of blood T cell repertoires in COVID-19. The table came from immunoSEQ multiplex PCR; TCRdb's copy has only in-frame clones and leaves some out. The profile shows 290,000 or so clones, 85% to 90% of them singletons. The sequenced sample was peripheral blood. These receptors all stem from an older man with acute or convalescent COVID-19.

The chain recombines TRBV10-1 with TRBJ1-5, with D perhaps matching TRBD1 (5 bases). V was shortened by 11 bases and J by 5 bases, with 16 bases between the two germline ends. The CDR3 is 13 amino acids. CDR1 is WNHNN, CDR2 SYGVQD, per germline (reference sequence). The CDR3 is CAHRGRVDQPQHF. In DNA form, the CDR3 reads TGCGCCCACAGAGGCAGGGTTGATCAGCCCCAGCATTTT.

The chain employs TRBV6-5 and TRBJ2-5, with 8 nucleotides matching TRBD1. Germline assignment: CDR1 MNHEY and CDR2 SVGAGI. The CDR3 is made up of 13 amino acids. V lost 6 bases to trimming and J lost 4 bases; unmatched junction nucleotides: 4. The CDR3 DNA is TGTGCCAGCAGAGAGACAGGGGCAGAGACCCAGTACTTC. This codes for CASRETGAETQYF.

V gene TRBV12-3 or TRBV12-4 combines with J gene TRBJ1-1; 9 nucleotides agree with TRBD1. With 6 bases clipped from V and 6 bases from J, the junction kept 5 bases outside the gene matches. The CDR3 length is 13 residues. The DNA for the CDR3 is TGTGCCAGCAGCGTGGGACAGGGATCTGAAGCTTTCTTT. It specifies CASSVGQGSEAFF.

The CDR3 region has the DNA TGTGCCAGCAGTTTATCCGCATTCCGGGACAGGGCTAGGGATACGCAGTATTTT. The encoded protein is CASSLSAFRDRARDTQYF. The rearrangement links TRBV27 to TRBJ2-3; 9 bases are a match to TRBD1. The CDR3 length is 18 residues. Germline loops: CDR1 MNHEY, CDR2 SMNVEV (reference sequence). V lost 0 bases to trimming and J lost 6 bases; unmatched junction nucleotides: 13.

Only one count was recorded for this clone. The chain recombines TRBV7-6 with TRBJ2-7, with a weak D call TRBD1 (5 bases). This CDR3 has 14 amino acids. The ends were cut back, 4 bases at V and 6 bases at J, with 16 bases in the middle. CDR1 and CDR2 from the germline V gene are SGHVS and FNYEAQ. DNA for the CDR3: TGTGCCAGCAGCTCGCAGACTCAGGGAACCGAGCAGTACTTC. It is translated as CASSSQTQGTEQYF.

This clone has only a few counts. This sequence joins TRBV7-9 and TRBJ2-7; unclear D gene. CDR1 is SEHNR and CDR2 is FQNEAQ in the germline V gene (reference sequence). V lost 3 bases, J lost 4 bases, and 7 bases lay in between. The CDR3 totals 12 residues. CDR3: CASSFNSYEQYF. CDR3 sequence (DNA): TGTGCCAGCAGCTTTAATTCTTACGAGCAGTACTTC.